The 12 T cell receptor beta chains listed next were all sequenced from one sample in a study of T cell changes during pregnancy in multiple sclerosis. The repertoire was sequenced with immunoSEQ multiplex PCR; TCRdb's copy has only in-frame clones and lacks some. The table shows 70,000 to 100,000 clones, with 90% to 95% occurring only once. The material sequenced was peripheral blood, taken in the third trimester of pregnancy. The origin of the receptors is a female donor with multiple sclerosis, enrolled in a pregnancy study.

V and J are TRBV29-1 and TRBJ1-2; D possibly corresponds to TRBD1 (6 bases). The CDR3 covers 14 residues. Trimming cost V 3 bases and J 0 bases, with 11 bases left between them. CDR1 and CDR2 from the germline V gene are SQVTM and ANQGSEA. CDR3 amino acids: CSVEGDRTNYGYTF. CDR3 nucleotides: TGCAGCGTTGAGGGAGACAGGACTAACTATGGCTACACCTTC.

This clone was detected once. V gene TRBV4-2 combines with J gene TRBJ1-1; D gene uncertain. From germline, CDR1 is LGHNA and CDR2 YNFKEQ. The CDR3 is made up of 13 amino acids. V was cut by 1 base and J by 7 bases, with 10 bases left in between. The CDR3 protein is CASSQGVEVEAFF. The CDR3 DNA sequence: TGTGCCAGCAGCCAAGGTGTTGAGGTTGAAGCTTTCTTT.

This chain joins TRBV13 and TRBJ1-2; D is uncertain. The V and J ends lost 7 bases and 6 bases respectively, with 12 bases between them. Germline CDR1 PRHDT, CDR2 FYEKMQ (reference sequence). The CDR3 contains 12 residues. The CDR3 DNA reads TGTGCCAGCACCCTTCGTCCTGATGGCTACACCTTC. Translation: CASTLRPDGYTF.

Written as DNA, the CDR3 is TGTGCCAGCAGACTCCAGGGGGCGAGCGAGCAGTACTTC. It specifies CASRLQGASEQYF. The genes are TRBV6-5 and TRBJ2-7; TRBD1 agrees at 8 bases. Trimming removed 6 bases from V and 6 bases from J; junction bases left unmatched: 7. This CDR3 is 13 amino acids long. Germline V CDR1 and CDR2: MNHEY, SVGAGI.

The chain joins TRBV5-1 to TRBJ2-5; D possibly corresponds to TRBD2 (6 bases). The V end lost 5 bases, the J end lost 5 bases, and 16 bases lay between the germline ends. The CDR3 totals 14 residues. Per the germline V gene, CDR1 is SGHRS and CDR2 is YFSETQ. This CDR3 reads CASRRDSQAETQYF. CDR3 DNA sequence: TGCGCCAGCAGAAGGGACTCCCAAGCGGAGACCCAGTACTTC. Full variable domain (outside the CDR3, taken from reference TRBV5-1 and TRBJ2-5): KAGVTQTPRYLIKTRGQQVTLSCSPISGHRSVSWYQQTPGQGLQFLFEYFSETQRNKGNFPGRFSGRQFSNSRSEMNVSTLELGDSALYLCASRRDSQAETQYFGPGTRLLVL.

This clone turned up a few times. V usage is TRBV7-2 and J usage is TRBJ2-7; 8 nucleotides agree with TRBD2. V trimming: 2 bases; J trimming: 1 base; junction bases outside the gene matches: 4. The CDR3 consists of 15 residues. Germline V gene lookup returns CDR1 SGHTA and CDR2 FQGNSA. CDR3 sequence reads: CASSLYGGGSYEQYF. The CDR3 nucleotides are TGTGCCAGCAGCTTATACGGGGGGGGTTCCTACGAGCAGTACTTC.

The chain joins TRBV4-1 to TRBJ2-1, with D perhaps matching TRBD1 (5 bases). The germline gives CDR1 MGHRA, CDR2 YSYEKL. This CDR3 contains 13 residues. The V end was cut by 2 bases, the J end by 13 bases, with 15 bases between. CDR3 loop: CASSQFCREGQFF. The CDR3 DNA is TGCGCCAGCAGCCAATTTTGCAGGGAAGGTCAGTTCTTC.

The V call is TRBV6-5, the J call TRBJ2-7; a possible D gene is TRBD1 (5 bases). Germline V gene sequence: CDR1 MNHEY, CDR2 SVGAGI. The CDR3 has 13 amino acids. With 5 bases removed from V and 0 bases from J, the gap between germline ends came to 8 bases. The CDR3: CASSDRGSYEQYF. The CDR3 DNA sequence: TGTGCCAGCAGTGACAGAGGCTCCTACGAGCAGTACTTC.

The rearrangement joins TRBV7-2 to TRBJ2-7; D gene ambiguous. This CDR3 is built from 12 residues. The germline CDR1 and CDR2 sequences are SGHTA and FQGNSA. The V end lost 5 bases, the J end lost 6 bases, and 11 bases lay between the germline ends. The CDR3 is CASSPFSVEQYF. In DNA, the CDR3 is TGTGCCAGCAGCCCCTTCTCGGTCGAGCAGTACTTC.

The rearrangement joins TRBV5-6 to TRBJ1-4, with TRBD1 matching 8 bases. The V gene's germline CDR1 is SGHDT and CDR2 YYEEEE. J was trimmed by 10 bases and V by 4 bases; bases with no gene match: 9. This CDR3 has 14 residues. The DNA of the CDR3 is TGTGCCAGCAGCCCGCAGGACAGGGACGGAAAACTGTTTTTT. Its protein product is CASSPQDRDGKLFF. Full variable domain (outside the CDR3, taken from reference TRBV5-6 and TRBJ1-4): DAGVTQSPTHLIKTRGQQVTLRCSPKSGHDTVSWYQQALGQGPQFIFQYYEEEERQRGNFPDRFSGHQFPNYSSELNVNALLLGDSALYLCASSPQDRDGKLFFGSGTQLSVL.

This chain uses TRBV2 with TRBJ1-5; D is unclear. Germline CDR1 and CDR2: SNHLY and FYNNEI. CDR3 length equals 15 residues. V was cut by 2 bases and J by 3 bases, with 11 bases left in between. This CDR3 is CASSENSLFNQPQHF. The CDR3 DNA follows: TGTGCCAGCAGTGAAAACAGCCTCTTCAATCAGCCCCAGCATTTT. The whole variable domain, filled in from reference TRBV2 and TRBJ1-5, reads EPEVTQTPSHQVTQMGQEVILRCVPISNHLYFYWYRQILGQKVEFLVSFYNNEISEKSEIFDDQFSVERPDGSNFTLKIRSTKLEDSAMYFCASSENSLFNQPQHFGDGTRLSIL.

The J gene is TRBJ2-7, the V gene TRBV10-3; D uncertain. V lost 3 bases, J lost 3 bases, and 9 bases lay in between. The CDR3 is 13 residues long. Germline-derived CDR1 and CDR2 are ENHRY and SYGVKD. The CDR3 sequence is CAISEERGYEQYF. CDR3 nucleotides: TGTGCCATCAGTGAAGAGCGCGGCTACGAGCAGTACTTC.